This TCR beta chain stems from a study of blood T cell repertoires in COVID-19. Study information: COVID-19 samples from acute and convalescent phases originated in the United States, Italy and Spain. In each case, the material was cDNA or gDNA derived from T cells, B-cell-depleted T cells, or PBMCs.

The authors' processing: The authors estimated nucleated cell counts from reference gene primer amplification. Clones were sequenced by immunoSEQ multiplex PCR, and TCRdb holds only the in-frame ones, with some missing. The DNA was the basis for D and trimming; V, J and clone size are from that table. The repertoire has 75,000 to 100,000 clones, approximately 86% of them found once; the top ten carry around 20%. For this clone: The germline gene is not matched at one end of the junction; a read error may be the cause.

The CDR3 totals 11 residues. From germline, CDR1 is LGHNT and CDR2 FRNRAP. The sample consisted of peripheral blood. The chain combines TRBV12-5 with TRBJ2-7; D unclear. This receptor was identified in a woman over 75 with acute or convalescent COVID-19. The CDR3: CASGLTPRLLF. Written as DNA, the CDR3 is TGTGCTAGTGGTTTGACGCCCCGACTGCTATTC.